Listed here are 8 T cell receptor beta chains from one sample, sequenced in a study of blood T cell repertoires in COVID-19. This table comes from immunoSEQ multiplex PCR, and its TCRdb copy is limited to in-frame clones, with some not included. The sample lists hundreds of thousands of clones; approximately 83% were seen once. Sequenced sample: peripheral blood. These receptors were collected from a woman in her thirties or forties with active or convalescent COVID-19.

V and J are TRBV7-2 and TRBJ2-1; maybe TRBD2 (6 bases). Germline V gene sequence: CDR1 SGHTA, CDR2 FQGNSA. The CDR3 spans 14 residues. V was trimmed by 4 bases and J by 5 bases, leaving 12 bases between them. The CDR3 DNA reads TGTGCCAGCAGCTCAAGGCGGGGCGACAATGAGCAGTTCTTC. Its protein product is CASSSRRGDNEQFF. Full variable domain (missing parts from reference TRBV7-2 and TRBJ2-1): GAGVSQSPSNKVTEKGKDVELRCDPISGHTALYWYRQSLGQGLEFLIYFQGNSAPDKSGLPSDRFSAERTGGSVSTLTIQRTQQEDSAVYLCASSSRRGDNEQFFGPGTRLTVL.

The rearrangement joins TRBV27 to TRBJ1-1; 11 bases line up with TRBD1. Per the germline V gene, CDR1 is MNHEY and CDR2 is SMNVEV (reference sequence). The CDR3 is 12 amino acids. The trim removed 8 bases at V and 8 bases at J, leaving 4 bases unmatched. CDR3 DNA sequence: TGTGCCAGCCGGACAGGGGGCTTGGAAGCTTTCTTT. It is translated as CASRTGGLEAFF.

The V call is TRBV27, the J call TRBJ1-6; 12 bases agree with TRBD1. Germline V gives CDR1 MNHEY, CDR2 SMNVEV (reference sequence). Trimming took 2 bases from V and 10 from J; bases not matched to a gene: 6. The CDR3 contains 16 residues. Written as DNA, the CDR3 is TGTGCCAGCAGTTTAACGGGACAGGGGGCTGAATCACCCCTCCACTTT. Amino acid sequence: CASSLTGQGAESPLHF.

V gene TRBV19 combines with J gene TRBJ1-1; TRBD1 matches at 9 bases. J lost 4 bases, V lost 8 bases, and 8 bases had no gene match. CDR3 length: 14 amino acids. The germline CDR1 and CDR2 sequences are LNHDA and SQIVND (reference sequence). The CDR3 region is CASSTGGWGTEAFF. CDR3 bases: TGTGCCAGTTCTACAGGGGGCTGGGGCACTGAAGCTTTCTTT.

V and J are TRBV15 and TRBJ1-2, with D unresolved. From germline, CDR1 is LNHNV and CDR2 YYDKDF (reference sequence). Trimming took 0 bases from V and 8 from J, leaving 4 bases between them. The CDR3 has 11 residues. The CDR3 coding sequence is TGTGCCACCAGCAGAGATACAGGCTACACCTTC. Translated, it gives CATSRDTGYTF.

Turning to this clone: This sample also contains other DNA sequences that code for the same CDR3. The rearrangement joins TRBV24-1 to TRBJ1-2; perhaps TRBD1 as D (5 bases). V was pared by 0 bases and J by 4 bases, with 8 bases between. Germline CDR1 KGHDR, CDR2 SFDVKD. The CDR3 is made up of 14 amino acids. The CDR3 sequence: CATSDLRQGYGYTF. CDR3 nucleotide sequence: TGTGCCACCAGTGATTTGAGGCAGGGCTATGGCTACACCTTC.

The chain couples TRBV11-2 to TRBJ1-5; D is possibly TRBD1 (5 bases). V dropped 0 bases and J dropped 11 bases, with 20 bases sitting between them. The CDR3 runs 16 residues. Germline lookup yields CDR1 SGHAT and CDR2 FQNNGV. The CDR3 DNA reads as TGTGCCAGCAGCTTAGAGGGGCAGGGCGGCACGTGGGCCCAGCATTTT. Protein sequence: CASSLEGQGGTWAQHF.

The genes are TRBV9 and TRBJ1-6; possible D gene TRBD1, 6 bases. In germline, CDR1 is SGDLS, CDR2 YYNGEE. The CDR3 has 15 amino acids. V was pared by 3 bases and J by 2 bases, with 9 bases between. CDR3 region: CASSAGQPYNSPLHF. CDR3 coding DNA: TGTGCCAGCAGCGCCGGACAGCCCTATAATTCACCCCTCCACTTT.